This T cell receptor beta chain emerged from a study of glioma-infiltrating T cells after dendritic cell vaccination. Study details: Glioblastoma patients came from Phase I and II dendritic cell vaccination trials. Dendritic cells derived from monocytes and pulsed with autologous tumor lysate formed the vaccine.

Primers: 60 V beta forward and 13 J beta reverse. Using immunoSEQ multiplex PCR, the repertoire was profiled, and TCRdb retains in-frame clones only, with some absent. The profile shows about 90,000 clones, 85% of them singletons. Blood PBMC samples: pre-vaccination, two weeks post third vaccination, and at tumor progression. CDR1 SQVTM and CDR2 ANQGSEA come from the germline V gene. The germline V and J ends were trimmed by 7 bases and 2 bases, with 11 bases remaining between them. CDR3 size: 12 residues. The gene calls are TRBV29-1 and TRBJ1-2; tentative D call: TRBD1 (6 bases). The material was blood, obtained before dendritic cell vaccination. This sequence was found in a human donor with glioblastoma. CDR3 DNA: TGCAGCGCCGCCGGACAGAACTATGGCTACACCTTC. Translated: CSAAGQNYGYTF.